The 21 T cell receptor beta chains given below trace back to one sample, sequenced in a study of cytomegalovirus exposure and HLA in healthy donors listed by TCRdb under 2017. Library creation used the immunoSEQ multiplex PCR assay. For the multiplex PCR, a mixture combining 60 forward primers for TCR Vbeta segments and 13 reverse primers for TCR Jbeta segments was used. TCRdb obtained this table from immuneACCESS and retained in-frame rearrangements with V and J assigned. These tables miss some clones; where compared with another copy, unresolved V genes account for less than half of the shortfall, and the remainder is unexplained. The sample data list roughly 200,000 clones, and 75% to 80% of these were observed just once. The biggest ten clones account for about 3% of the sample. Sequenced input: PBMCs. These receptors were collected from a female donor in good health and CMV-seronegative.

For the CDR3, the DNA is TGCGCCAGCAGTGTCGCCGGGACAGGGTTCTCCTACGAGCAGTACTTC. Translated, it gives CASSVAGTGFSYEQYF. This chain joins TRBV10-2 and TRBJ2-7; TRBD1 agrees at 9 bases. Unmatched junction bases numbered 7, after V lost 4 bases and J lost 0 bases. Looked up from germline, CDR1 is WSHSY and CDR2 is SAAADI. There are 16 residues in the CDR3.

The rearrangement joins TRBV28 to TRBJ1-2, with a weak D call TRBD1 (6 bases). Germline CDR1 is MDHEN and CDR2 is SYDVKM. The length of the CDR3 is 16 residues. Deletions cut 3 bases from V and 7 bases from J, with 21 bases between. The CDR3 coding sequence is TGTGCCAGCAGTTTCCACCAAGGGCAGGCCAGGGGTGGCTACACCTTC. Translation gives CASSFHQGQARGGYTF.

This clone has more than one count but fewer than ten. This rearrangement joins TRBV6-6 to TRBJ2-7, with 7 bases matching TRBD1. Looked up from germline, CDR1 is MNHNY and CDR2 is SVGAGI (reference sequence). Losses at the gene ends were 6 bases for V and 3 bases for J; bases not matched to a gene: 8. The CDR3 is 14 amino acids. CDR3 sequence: CASSPGQSYYEQYF. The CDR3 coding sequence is TGTGCCAGCAGCCCGGGACAGAGCTACTACGAGCAGTACTTC.

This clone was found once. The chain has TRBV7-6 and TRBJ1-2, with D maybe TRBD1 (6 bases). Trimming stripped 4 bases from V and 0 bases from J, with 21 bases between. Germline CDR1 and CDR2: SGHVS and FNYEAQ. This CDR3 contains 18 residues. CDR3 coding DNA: TGTGCCAGCAGCTCGTTGAGGGGGAACGCCCGGACTAACTATGGCTACACCTTC. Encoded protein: CASSSLRGNARTNYGYTF.

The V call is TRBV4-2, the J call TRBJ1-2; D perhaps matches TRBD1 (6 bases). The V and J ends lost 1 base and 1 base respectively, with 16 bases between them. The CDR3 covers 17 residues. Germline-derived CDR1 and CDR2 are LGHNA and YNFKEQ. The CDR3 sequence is CASSQGLDRSNNYGYTF. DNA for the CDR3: TGTGCCAGCAGCCAAGGTCTCGACAGGAGTAATAACTATGGCTACACCTTC.

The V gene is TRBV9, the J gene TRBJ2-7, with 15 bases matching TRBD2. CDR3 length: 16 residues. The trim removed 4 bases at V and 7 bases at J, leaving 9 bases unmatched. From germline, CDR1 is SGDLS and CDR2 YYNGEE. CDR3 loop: CASSPEGLAGGPEQYF. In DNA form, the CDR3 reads TGTGCCAGCAGCCCCGAGGGACTAGCGGGGGGACCTGAGCAGTACTTC. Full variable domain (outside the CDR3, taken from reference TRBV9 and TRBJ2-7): DSGVTQTPKHLITATGQRVTLRCSPRSGDLSVYWYQQSLDQGLQFLIQYYNGEERAKGNILERFSAQQFPDLHSELNLSSLELGDSALYFCASSPEGLAGGPEQYFGPGTRLTVT.

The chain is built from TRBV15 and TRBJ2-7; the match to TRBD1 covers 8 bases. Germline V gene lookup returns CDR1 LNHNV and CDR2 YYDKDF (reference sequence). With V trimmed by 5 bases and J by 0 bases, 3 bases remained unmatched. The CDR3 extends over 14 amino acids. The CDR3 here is CATSAGTGSYEQYF. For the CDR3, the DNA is TGTGCCACCAGCGCCGGGACAGGCTCCTACGAGCAGTACTTC.

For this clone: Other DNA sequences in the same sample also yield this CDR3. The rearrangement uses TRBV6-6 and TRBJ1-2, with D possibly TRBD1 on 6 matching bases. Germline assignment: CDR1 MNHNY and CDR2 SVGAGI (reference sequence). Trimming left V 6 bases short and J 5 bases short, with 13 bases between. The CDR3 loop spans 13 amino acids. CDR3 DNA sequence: TGTGCCAGCAGCCCTGGGGGGGCTTATGGCTACACCTTC. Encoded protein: CASSPGGAYGYTF.

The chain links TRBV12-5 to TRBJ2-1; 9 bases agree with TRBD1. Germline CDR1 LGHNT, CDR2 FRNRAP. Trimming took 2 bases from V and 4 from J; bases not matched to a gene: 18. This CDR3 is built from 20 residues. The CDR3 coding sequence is TGTGCTAGTGGTTTGCACACCACAGGGGGCGAGGTCATGCTGTACAATGAGCAGTTCTTC. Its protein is CASGLHTTGGEVMLYNEQFF.

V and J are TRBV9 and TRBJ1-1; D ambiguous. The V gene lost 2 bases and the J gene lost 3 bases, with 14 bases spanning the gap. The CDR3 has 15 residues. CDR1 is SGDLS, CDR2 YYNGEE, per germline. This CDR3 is CASSVWPELDTEAFF. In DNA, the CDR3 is TGTGCCAGCAGCGTTTGGCCAGAGCTAGACACTGAAGCTTTCTTT.

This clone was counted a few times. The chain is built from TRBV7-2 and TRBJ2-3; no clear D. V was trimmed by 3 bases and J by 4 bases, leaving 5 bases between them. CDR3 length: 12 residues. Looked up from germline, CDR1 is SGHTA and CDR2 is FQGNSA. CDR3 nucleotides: TGTGCCAGCAGCTTTATATCAGATACGCAGTATTTT. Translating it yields CASSFISDTQYF.

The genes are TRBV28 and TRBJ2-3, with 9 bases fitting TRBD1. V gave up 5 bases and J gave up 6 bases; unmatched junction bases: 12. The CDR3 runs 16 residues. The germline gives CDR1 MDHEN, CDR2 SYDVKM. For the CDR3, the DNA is TGTGCCAGCAGTCAGGGGACAGGGAGAGCAAGGGATACGCAGTATTTT. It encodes CASSQGTGRARDTQYF.

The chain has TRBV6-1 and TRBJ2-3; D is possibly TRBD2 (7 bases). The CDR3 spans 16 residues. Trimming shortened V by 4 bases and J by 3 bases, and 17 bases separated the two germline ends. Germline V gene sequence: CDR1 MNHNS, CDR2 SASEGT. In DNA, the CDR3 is TGTGCCAGCAGTGTGTCACGGGGGGCTTGGACAGATACGCAGTATTTT. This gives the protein CASSVSRGAWTDTQYF.

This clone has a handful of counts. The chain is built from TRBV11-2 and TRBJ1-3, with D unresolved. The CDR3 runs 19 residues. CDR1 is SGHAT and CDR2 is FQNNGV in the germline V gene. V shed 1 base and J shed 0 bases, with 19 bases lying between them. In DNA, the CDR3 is TGTGCCAGCAGCTTAGGCCGTGGGAGTGGCCGTGCCTCTGGAAACACCATATATTTT. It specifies CASSLGRGSGRASGNTIYF.

The CDR3 bases are TGTGCCAGCAGCTTCGGGGGGGACAGGGGAAACATTCAGTACTTC. Its protein is CASSFGGDRGNIQYF. The rearrangement joins TRBV11-2 to TRBJ2-4; 10 bases line up with TRBD1. The germline CDR1 and CDR2 sequences are SGHAT and FQNNGV. V dropped 3 bases and J dropped 6; count of bases not matched to a gene: 5. CDR3 length equals 15 residues.

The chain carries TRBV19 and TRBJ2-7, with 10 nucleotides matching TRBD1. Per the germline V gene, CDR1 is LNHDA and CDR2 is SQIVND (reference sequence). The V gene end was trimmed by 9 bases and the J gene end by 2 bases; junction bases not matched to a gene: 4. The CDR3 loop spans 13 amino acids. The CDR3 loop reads CASTGTGAYEQYF. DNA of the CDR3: TGTGCCAGCACCGGGACAGGGGCCTACGAGCAGTACTTC.

The CDR3 spells CASSPAGTANYEQYF. In DNA, the CDR3 is TGTGCCAGCTCACCAGCCGGGACAGCTAACTACGAGCAGTACTTC. The chain recombines TRBV18 with TRBJ2-7; 7 nucleotides agree with TRBD1. Germline CDR1 is KGHSH and CDR2 is LQKENI. J gave up 3 bases and V 2 bases, and 7 bases lay outside the gene matches. This CDR3 has 15 amino acids.

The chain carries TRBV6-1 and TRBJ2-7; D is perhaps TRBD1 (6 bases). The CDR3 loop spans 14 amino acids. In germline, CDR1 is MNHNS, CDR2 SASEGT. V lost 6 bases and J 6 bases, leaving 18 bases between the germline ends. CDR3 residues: CASSINRVTTEQYF. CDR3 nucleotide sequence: TGTGCCAGCAGCATAAACAGGGTTACCACCGAGCAGTACTTC.

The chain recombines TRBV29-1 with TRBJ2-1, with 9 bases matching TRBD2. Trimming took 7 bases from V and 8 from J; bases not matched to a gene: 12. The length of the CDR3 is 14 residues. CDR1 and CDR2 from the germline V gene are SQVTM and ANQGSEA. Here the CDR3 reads CSAGRAGGPDEQFF. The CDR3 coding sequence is TGCAGCGCGGGGAGGGCGGGGGGGCCGGATGAGCAGTTCTTC.

CDR3 sequence reads: CASSLGVSSGGNYEQYF. DNA for the CDR3: TGTGCCAGCAGCTTAGGCGTTTCTAGCGGGGGGAACTACGAGCAGTACTTC. J is TRBJ2-7 and V is TRBV7-3, with 11 bases aligning to TRBD2. V shed 2 bases, J shed 3 bases, and the junction held 9 bases outside the gene matches. CDR1 and CDR2 from the germline V gene are SGHTA and FQGTGA. This CDR3 has 17 amino acids.

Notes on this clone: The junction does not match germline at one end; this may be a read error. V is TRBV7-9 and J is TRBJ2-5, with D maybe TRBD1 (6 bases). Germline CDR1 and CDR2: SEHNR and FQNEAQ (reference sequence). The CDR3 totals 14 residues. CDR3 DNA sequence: TGTTCCAGCAGCAAGGGGGTTTCACAAGAGACCCAGTACTTC. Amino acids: CSSSKGVSQETQYF.